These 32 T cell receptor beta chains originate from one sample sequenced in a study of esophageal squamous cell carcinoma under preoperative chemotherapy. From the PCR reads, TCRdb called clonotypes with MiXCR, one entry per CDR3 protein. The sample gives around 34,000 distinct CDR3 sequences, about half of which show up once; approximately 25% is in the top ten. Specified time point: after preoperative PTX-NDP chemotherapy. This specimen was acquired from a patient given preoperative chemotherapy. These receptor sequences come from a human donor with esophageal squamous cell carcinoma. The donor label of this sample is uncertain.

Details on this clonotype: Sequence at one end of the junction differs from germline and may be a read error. CDR3 coding DNA: TGTGCCAGCAGCTTAGGGGGAGCGGGGGGGCCACGCCAAGATACGCAGTATTTC. It is translated as CASSLGGAGGPRQDTQYF. The rearrangement links TRBV7-6 to TRBJ2-3, with TRBD2 matching over 10 bases. CDR1 and CDR2 (germline): SGHVS, FNYEAQ. The CDR3 is 18 residues long.

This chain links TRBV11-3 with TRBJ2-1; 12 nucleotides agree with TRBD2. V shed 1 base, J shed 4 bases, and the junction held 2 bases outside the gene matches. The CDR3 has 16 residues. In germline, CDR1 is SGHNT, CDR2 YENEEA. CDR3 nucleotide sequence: TGTGCCAGCAGCTTAGGGACTAGCGGGGTATACAATGAGCAGTTCTTC. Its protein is CASSLGTSGVYNEQFF.

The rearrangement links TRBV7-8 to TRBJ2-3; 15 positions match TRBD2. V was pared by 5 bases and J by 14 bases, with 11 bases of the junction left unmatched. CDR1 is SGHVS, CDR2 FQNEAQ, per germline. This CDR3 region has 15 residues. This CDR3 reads CASSPSRTSGRERYF. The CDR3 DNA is TGTGCCAGCAGCCCTAGCAGGACTAGCGGGAGGGAACGGTATTTT.

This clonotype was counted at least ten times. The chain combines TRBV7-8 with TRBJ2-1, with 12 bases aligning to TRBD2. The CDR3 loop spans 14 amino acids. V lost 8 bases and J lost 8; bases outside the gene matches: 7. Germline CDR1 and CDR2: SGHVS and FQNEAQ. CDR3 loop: CASRTSGVSDEQFF. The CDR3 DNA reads TGTGCCAGCCGGACTAGCGGGGTTTCTGATGAGCAGTTCTTC.

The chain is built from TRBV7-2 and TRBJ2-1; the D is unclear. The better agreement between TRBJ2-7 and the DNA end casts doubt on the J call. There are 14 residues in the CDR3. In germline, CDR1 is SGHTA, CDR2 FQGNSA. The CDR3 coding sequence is TGTGCCAGCAGCTTAGGGCAGAGACGCTACGAGCAGTACTTC. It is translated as CASSLGQRRYEQYF.

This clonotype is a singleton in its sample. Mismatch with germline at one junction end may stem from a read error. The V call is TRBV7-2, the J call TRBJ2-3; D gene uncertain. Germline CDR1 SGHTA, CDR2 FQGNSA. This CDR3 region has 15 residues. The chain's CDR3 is CARSLWLWAQDTQYF. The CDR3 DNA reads TGTGCCCGCAGCTTATGGCTGTGGGCTCAGGATACGCAGTATTTC.

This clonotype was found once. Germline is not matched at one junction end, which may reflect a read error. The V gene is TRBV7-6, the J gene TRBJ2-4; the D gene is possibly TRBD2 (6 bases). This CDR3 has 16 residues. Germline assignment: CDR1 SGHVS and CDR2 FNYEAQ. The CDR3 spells CASSLEGRRGGNTQYF. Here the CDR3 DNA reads TGTGCCAGCAGCTTAGAGGGGAGGAGGGGCGGAAACACGCAGTATTTC.

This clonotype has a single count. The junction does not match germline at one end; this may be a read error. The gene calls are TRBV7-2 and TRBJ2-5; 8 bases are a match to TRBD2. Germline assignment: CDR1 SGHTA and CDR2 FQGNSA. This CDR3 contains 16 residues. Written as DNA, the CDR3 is TGTGCCAGCAGCTCTGGGCGGGGGGCCCCTCGAAAGACCCAGCTCTTC. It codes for CASSSGRGAPRKTQLF. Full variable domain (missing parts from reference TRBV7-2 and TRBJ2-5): GAGVSQSPSNKVTEKGKDVELRCDPISGHTALYWYRQSLGQGLEFLIYFQGNSAPDKSGLPSDRFSAERTGGSVSTLTIQRTQQEDSAVYLCASSSGRGAPRKTQLFGPGTRLLVL.

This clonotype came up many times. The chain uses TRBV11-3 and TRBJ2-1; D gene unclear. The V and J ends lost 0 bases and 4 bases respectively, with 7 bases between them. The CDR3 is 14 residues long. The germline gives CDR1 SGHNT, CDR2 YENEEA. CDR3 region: CASSLDPRYNEQFF. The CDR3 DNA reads TGTGCCAGCAGCTTAGATCCAAGATACAATGAGCAGTTCTTC.

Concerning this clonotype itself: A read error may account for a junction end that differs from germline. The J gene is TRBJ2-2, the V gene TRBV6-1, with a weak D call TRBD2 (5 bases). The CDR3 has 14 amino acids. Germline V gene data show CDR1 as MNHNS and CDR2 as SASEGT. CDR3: CASTEDGNTGKLYF. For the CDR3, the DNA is TGTGCCAGCACCGAAGACGGCAACACCGGGAAGCTGTATTTT.

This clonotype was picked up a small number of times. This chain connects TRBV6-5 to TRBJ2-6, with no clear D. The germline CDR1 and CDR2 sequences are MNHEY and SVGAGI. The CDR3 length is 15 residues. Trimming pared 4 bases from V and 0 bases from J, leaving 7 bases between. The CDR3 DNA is TGTGCCAGCAGTTTGTGGGGCTCTGGGGCCAACGTCCTGACTTTC. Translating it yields CASSLWGSGANVLTF.

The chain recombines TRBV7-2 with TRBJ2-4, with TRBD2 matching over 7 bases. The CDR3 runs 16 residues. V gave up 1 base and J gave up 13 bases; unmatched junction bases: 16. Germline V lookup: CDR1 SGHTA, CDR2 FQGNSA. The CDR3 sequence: CASSLVGGWGKNTQYF. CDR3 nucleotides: TGTGCCAGCAGCTTAGTCGGGGGGTGGGGCAAAAATACGCAGTACTTC.

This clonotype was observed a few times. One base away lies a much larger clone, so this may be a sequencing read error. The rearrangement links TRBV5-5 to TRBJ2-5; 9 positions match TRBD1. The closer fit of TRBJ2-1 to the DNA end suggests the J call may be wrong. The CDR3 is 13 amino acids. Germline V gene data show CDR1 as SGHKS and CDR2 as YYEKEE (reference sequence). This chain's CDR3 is CASSWTGEETQFF. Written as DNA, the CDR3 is TGTGCCAGCAGCTGGACAGGGGAAGAGACCCAGTTCTTC.

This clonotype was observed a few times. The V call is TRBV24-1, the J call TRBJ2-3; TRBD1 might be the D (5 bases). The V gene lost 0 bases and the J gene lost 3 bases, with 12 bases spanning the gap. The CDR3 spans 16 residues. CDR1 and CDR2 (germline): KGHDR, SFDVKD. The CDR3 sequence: CATSDLSGLGTDTQYF. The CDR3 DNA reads TGTGCCACCAGTGATTTGTCAGGGTTGGGAACAGATACGCAGTATTTT.

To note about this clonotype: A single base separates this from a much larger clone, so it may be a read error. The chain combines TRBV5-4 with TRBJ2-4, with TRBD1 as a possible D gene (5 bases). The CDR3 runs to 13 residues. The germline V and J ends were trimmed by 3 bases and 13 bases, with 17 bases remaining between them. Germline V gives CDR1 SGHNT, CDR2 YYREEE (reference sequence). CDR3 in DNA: TGTGCCAGCAGCTCGACAGCCGTAAATGAGCAGTACTTC. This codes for CASSSTAVNEQYF.

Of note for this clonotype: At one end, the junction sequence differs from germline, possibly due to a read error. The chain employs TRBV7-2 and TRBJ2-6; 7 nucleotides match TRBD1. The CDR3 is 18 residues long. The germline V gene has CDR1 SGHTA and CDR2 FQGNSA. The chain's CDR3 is CASSLGDSGRPGANVQSF. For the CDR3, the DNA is TGTGCCAGCAGCTTAGGGGACAGTGGACGCCCTGGGGCCAACGTCCAGTCCTTC.

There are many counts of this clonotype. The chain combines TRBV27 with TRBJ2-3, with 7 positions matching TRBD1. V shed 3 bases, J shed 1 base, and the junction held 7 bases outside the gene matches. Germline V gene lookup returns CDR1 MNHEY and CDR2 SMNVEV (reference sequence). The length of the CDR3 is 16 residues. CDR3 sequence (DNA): TGTGCCAGCAGTTTGTACAGGGGAGCTGGCACAGATACGCAGTATTTT. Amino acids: CASSLYRGAGTDTQYF.

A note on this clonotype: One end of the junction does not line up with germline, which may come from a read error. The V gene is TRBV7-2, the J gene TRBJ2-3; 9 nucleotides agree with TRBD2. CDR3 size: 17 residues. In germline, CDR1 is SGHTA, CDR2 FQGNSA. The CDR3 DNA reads TGTGCCAGCAGCTTAACGCTAGCGGGGACAACCAAAAGCATGCAGTATTTC. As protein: CASSLTLAGTTKSMQYF.

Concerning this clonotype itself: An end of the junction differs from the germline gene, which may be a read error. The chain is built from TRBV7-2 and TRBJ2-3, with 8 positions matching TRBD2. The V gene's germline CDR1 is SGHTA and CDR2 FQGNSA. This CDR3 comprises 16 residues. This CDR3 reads CASSLAALGAGDTQYF. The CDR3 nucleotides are TGTGCCAGCAGCTTAGCGGCGCTGGGAGCGGGAGACACGCAGTATTTC.

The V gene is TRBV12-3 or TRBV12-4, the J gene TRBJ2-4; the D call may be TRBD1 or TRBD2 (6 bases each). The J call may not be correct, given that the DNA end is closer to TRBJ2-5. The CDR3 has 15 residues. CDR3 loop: CAAGLGGRDKETQYF. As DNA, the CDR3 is TGTGCCGCGGGGCTGGGGGGCCGTGACAAAGAGACCCAGTACTTC.

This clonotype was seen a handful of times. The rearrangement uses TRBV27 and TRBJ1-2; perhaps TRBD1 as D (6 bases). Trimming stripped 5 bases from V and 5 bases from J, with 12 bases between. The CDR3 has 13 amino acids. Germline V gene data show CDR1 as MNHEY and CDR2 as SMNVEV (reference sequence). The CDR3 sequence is CASSMDRGYGYTF. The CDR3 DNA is TGTGCCAGCAGTATGGACAGAGGGTATGGCTACACCTTC.

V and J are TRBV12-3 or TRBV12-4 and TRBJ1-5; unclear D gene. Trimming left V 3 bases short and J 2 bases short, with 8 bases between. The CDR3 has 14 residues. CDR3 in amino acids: CASSFKGGNQPQHF. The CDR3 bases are TGTGCCAGCAGTTTTAAGGGTGGCAATCAGCCCCAGCATTTT.

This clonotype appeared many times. The CDR3, as DNA: TGTGCCAGCAGCCCGCGACAGGGAGGAAGCACAGATACGCAGTATTTT. Its translation: CASSPRQGGSTDTQYF. This sequence joins TRBV7-2 and TRBJ2-3; TRBD1 might be the D (7 bases). CDR1 and CDR2 from the germline V gene are SGHTA and FQGNSA. Trimming took 5 bases from V and 0 from J, leaving 15 bases between them. CDR3 length equals 16 residues.

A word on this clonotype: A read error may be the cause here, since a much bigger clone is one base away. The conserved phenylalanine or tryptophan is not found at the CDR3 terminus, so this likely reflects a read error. Written as DNA, the CDR3 is TGTGCCAGCAGCTCCATAGCGGGGGCCTCGGGTGAGACCCAGTACTCC. Its protein product is CASSSIAGASGETQYS. The chain uses TRBV7-2 and TRBJ2-5, with 9 bases aligning to TRBD2. The length of the CDR3 is 16 residues. The germline gives CDR1 SGHTA, CDR2 FQGNSA. Trimming removed 4 bases from V and 5 bases from J; junction bases left unmatched: 11.

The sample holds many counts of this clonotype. The CDR3 region is CASSRGGGGAIEQYF. The CDR3 bases are TGTGCCAGCAGTCGAGGGGGCGGGGGGGCCATTGAGCAGTACTTC. This rearrangement joins TRBV12-3 or TRBV12-4 to TRBJ2-5; 9 bases align to TRBD2. This CDR3 spans 15 amino acids. The junction had 15 bases not matched to a gene; V was cut back by 5 bases and J by 11 bases.

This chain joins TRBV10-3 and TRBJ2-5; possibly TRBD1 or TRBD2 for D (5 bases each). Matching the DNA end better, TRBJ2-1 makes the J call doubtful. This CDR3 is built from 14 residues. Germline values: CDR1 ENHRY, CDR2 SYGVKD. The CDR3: CAIWVGGEPSEQFF. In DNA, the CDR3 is TGTGCCATCTGGGTTGGGGGAGAACCCAGTGAGCAGTTCTTC.

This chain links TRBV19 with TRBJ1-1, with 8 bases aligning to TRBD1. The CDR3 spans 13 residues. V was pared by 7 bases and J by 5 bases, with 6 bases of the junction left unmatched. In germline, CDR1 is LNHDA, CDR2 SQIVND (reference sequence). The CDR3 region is CASTFQGATEAFF. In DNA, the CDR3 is TGTGCCAGTACGTTTCAGGGGGCGACTGAAGCTTTCTTT.

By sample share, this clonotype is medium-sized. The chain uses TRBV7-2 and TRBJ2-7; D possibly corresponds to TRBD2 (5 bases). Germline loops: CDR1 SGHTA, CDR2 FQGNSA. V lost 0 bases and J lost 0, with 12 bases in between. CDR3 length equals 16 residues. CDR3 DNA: TGTGCCAGCAGCTTAGCGCTCGGGGTTATCTCCTACGAGCAGTACTTC. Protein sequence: CASSLALGVISYEQYF. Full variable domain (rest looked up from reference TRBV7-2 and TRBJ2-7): GAGVSQSPSNKVTEKGKDVELRCDPISGHTALYWYRQSLGQGLEFLIYFQGNSAPDKSGLPSDRFSAERTGGSVSTLTIQRTQQEDSAVYLCASSLALGVISYEQYFGPGTRLTVT.

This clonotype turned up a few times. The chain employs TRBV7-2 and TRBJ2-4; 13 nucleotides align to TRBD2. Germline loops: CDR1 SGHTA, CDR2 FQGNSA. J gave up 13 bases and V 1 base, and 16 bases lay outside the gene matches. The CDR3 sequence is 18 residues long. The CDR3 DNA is TGTGCCAGCAGCTTAGGACTAGCGGGGGGCCGGGCCCAAAACACCCAGTACTTC. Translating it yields CASSLGLAGGRAQNTQYF.

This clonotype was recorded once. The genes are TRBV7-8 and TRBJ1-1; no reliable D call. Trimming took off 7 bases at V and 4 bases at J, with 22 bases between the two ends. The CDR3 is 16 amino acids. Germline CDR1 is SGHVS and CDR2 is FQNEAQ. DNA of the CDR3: TGTGCCAGCAAGTCCCGAGGCCATCGGGCCTTCACTGAAGCTTTCTTT. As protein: CASKSRGHRAFTEAFF.

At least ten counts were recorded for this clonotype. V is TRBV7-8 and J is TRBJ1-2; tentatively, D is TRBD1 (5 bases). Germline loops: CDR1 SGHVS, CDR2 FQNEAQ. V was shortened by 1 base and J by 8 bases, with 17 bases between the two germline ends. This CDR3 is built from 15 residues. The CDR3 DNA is TGTGCCAGCAGCTTAGAGGCCGCGAACAGGCTCGGCTACACCTTC. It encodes CASSLEAANRLGYTF. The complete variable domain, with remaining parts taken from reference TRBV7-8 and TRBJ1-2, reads GAGVSQSPRYKVAKRGQDVALRCDPISGHVSLFWYQQALGQGPEFLTYFQNEAQLDKSGLPSDRFFAERPEGSVSTLKIQRTQQEDSAVYLCASSLEAANRLGYTFGSGTRLTVV.

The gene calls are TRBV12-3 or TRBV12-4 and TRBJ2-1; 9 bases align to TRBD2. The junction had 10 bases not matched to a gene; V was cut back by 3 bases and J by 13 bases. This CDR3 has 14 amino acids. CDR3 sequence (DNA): TGTGCCAGCAGTTTTAGCGGGAGTGGAGAGACCCAGTTCTTC. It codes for CASSFSGSGETQFF.